A selection of T cell receptor beta chains follows, all from one sample in a study of blood T cell repertoires in COVID-19. Libraries were prepared by immunoSEQ multiplex PCR; TCRdb keeps only in-frame clonotypes and omits some of them. The profile shows around 87,000 clones, 80% of them singletons. The specimen sequenced was peripheral blood. All receptors come from a human donor in a cohort sampled during active COVID-19. Both conserved end residues are part of each CDR3. Fields, in order: J gene, D gene, clone size, V gene, CDR3 DNA, CDR3 protein. A D gene is named only where the DNA matches it firmly. Clone size is given for some rows only: seen once, a few or many times, or a class if the clone is expanded.

J gene: TRBJ2-1; D gene: TRBD2; clone size: -; V gene: TRBV18; CDR3 DNA: TGTGCCAGCTCACCGTCTAGCGGGAGGATCTACAATGAGCAGTTCTTC; CDR3 protein: CASSPSSGRIYNEQFF
J gene: TRBJ1-4; D gene: -; clone size: -; V gene: TRBV18; CDR3 DNA: TGTGCCAGCTCACACCAGGGTCCGAATGAAAAACTGTTTTTT; CDR3 protein: CASSHQGPNEKLFF
J gene: TRBJ1-5; D gene: TRBD1; clone size: -; V gene: TRBV28; CDR3 DNA: TGTGCCAGCAGCCCCGGGACAGGGGGAGATCAGCCCCAGCATTTT; CDR3 protein: CASSPGTGGDQPQHF
J gene: TRBJ2-3; D gene: TRBD2; clone size: -; V gene: TRBV19; CDR3 DNA: TGTGCCAGTAGTCCCGGGGGGGGAGAGCGGGCGCAGTATTTT; CDR3 protein: CASSPGGGERAQYF
J gene: TRBJ2-7; D gene: TRBD1; clone size: -; V gene: TRBV3-1/TRBV3-2; CDR3 DNA: TGTGCCAGCAGCCACGAGGGGGCAGGGCAGTACTTC; CDR3 protein: CASSHEGAGQYF
J gene: TRBJ1-2; D gene: -; clone size: -; V gene: TRBV12-3/TRBV12-4; CDR3 DNA: TGTGCCAGCAGTTTAGGCCAGGGCGGTGGCTACACCTTC; CDR3 protein: CASSLGQGGGYTF
J gene: TRBJ2-5; D gene: TRBD2; clone size: -; V gene: TRBV28; CDR3 DNA: TGTGCCAGCAGTTACGGCGGGAGTGTTGGAGAGACCCAGTACTTC; CDR3 protein: CASSYGGSVGETQYF
J gene: TRBJ2-1; D gene: TRBD2; clone size: -; V gene: TRBV9; CDR3 DNA: TGTGCCAGCAGCGTAGGTCGGACTAGGCCCCTCAATGAGCAGTTCTTC; CDR3 protein: CASSVGRTRPLNEQFF
J gene: TRBJ2-5; D gene: -; clone size: -; V gene: TRBV5-8; CDR3 DNA: TGTGCCAGCAGCTTGTTCGGACTACGAGAGACCCAGTACTTC; CDR3 protein: CASSLFGLRETQYF
J gene: TRBJ1-6; D gene: -; clone size: -; V gene: TRBV9; CDR3 DNA: TGTGCCAGCAGCCTAGACCCCTCCAGGGGTTCACCCCTCCACTTT; CDR3 protein: CASSLDPSRGSPLHF
J gene: TRBJ2-3; D gene: TRBD2; clone size: -; V gene: TRBV7-7; CDR3 DNA: TGTGCCAGCAGCTTGGGACTAGCGTTGAACACAGATACGCAGTATTTT; CDR3 protein: CASSLGLALNTDTQYF
J gene: TRBJ2-7; D gene: TRBD1; clone size: -; V gene: TRBV6-6; CDR3 DNA: TGTGCCAGCAGCGGACAGGGTTACGAGCAGTACTTC; CDR3 protein: CASSGQGYEQYF
J gene: TRBJ2-2; D gene: TRBD1; clone size: -; V gene: TRBV6-4; CDR3 DNA: TGTGCCAGCAGCGGACAGGGGCCAAGGACCGGGGAGCTGTTTTTT; CDR3 protein: CASSGQGPRTGELFF
J gene: TRBJ2-7; D gene: TRBD1; clone size: -; V gene: TRBV27; CDR3 DNA: TGTGCCAGCAGTTCGCCCGGAGGGACAGGGTTGTACGAGCAGTACTTC; CDR3 protein: CASSSPGGTGLYEQYF
J gene: TRBJ2-5; D gene: -; clone size: -; V gene: TRBV10-2; CDR3 DNA: TGCGCCAGCATGAGGCAAGAGACCCAGTACTTC; CDR3 protein: CASMRQETQYF
J gene: TRBJ2-6; D gene: -; clone size: once; V gene: TRBV27; CDR3 DNA: TGTGCCAGCAGTTTATGGGCATCTGGGGCCAACGTCCTGACTTTC; CDR3 protein: CASSLWASGANVLTF
J gene: TRBJ2-1; D gene: TRBD2; clone size: -; V gene: TRBV27; CDR3 DNA: TGTGCCAGCAGTGGAGCGGGAGGGCTTCTCAATGAGCAGTTCTTC; CDR3 protein: CASSGAGGLLNEQFF
J gene: TRBJ1-5; D gene: TRBD1; clone size: few; V gene: TRBV27; CDR3 DNA: TGTGCCAGCAGACTGACAGGGGACAAACAGCCCCAGCATTTT; CDR3 protein: CASRLTGDKQPQHF
J gene: TRBJ2-1; D gene: -; clone size: -; V gene: TRBV19; CDR3 DNA: TGTGCCAGTAGTATCGCCTGGACAGAAGAATACAATGAGCAGTTCTTC; CDR3 protein: CASSIAWTEEYNEQFF
J gene: TRBJ1-5; D gene: -; clone size: -; V gene: TRBV6-1; CDR3 DNA: TGTGCCAGCAGTGAAGAATCAACCGGGACAAGAAATCAGCCCCAGCATTTT; CDR3 protein: CASSEESTGTRNQPQHF
J gene: TRBJ1-2; D gene: -; clone size: -; V gene: TRBV6-6; CDR3 DNA: TGTGCCAGCATACCACAGGGTCCGGTCGGCTACACTTTC; CDR3 protein: CASIPQGPVGYTF
J gene: TRBJ1-2; D gene: -; clone size: -; V gene: TRBV19; CDR3 DNA: TGTGCCAGTAGTTACTACACTACCCGAAACTATGGCTACACCTTC; CDR3 protein: CASSYYTTRNYGYTF
J gene: TRBJ2-7; D gene: TRBD2; clone size: -; V gene: TRBV6-6; CDR3 DNA: TGTGCCAGCAGTCCTCAGAGACTAGCGGGGGGGCTATACGAGCAGTACTTC; CDR3 protein: CASSPQRLAGGLYEQYF
J gene: TRBJ2-1; D gene: -; clone size: -; V gene: TRBV2; CDR3 DNA: TGTGCCAGCACCCCACAGGGATTGAAAGATGAGCAGTTCTTC; CDR3 protein: CASTPQGLKDEQFF
J gene: TRBJ2-2; D gene: -; clone size: many; V gene: TRBV28; CDR3 DNA: TGTGCCAGCAGTACCCCGCGGCAGGGGAACACCGGGGAGCTGTTTTTT; CDR3 protein: CASSTPRQGNTGELFF
J gene: TRBJ2-4; D gene: TRBD2; clone size: -; V gene: TRBV9; CDR3 DNA: TGTGCCAGCAGCCCTAGCGGGGGGGTTAAAAACATTCAGTACTTC; CDR3 protein: CASSPSGGVKNIQYF
J gene: TRBJ2-7; D gene: -; clone size: -; V gene: TRBV28; CDR3 DNA: TGTGCCAGCAGTCCCCAAGGGGGAAGGTACGAGCAGTACTTC; CDR3 protein: CASSPQGGRYEQYF
J gene: TRBJ1-5; D gene: TRBD1; clone size: -; V gene: TRBV27; CDR3 DNA: TGTGCCAGCAGCAAGACAGGGATGCGCAATCAGCCCCAGCATTTT; CDR3 protein: CASSKTGMRNQPQHF
J gene: TRBJ2-3; D gene: -; clone size: -; V gene: TRBV6-6; CDR3 DNA: TGTGCCAGCAGTAGACAGGAGTCGGGCACAGATACGCAGTATTTT; CDR3 protein: CASSRQESGTDTQYF
J gene: TRBJ2-7; D gene: -; clone size: -; V gene: TRBV11-3; CDR3 DNA: TGTGCCAGCAGCTTGTCAGGGGCTTCCTACGAGCAGTACTTC; CDR3 protein: CASSLSGASYEQYF
J gene: TRBJ2-5; D gene: TRBD1; clone size: once; V gene: TRBV5-5; CDR3 DNA: TGTGCCAGCAGTTCATTACAGGGGGCGGAGACCCAGTACTTC; CDR3 protein: CASSSLQGAETQYF
J gene: TRBJ2-3; D gene: TRBD1; clone size: -; V gene: TRBV5-1; CDR3 DNA: TGCGCCAGCAGCACCGGGACAGGGTCCTGGGATACGCAGTATTTT; CDR3 protein: CASSTGTGSWDTQYF
J gene: TRBJ2-7; D gene: TRBD2; clone size: -; V gene: TRBV18; CDR3 DNA: TGTGCCAGCTCACCACCGGTGGCTAGCGGGGCTGGCGAGCAGTACTTC; CDR3 protein: CASSPPVASGAGEQYF
J gene: TRBJ1-6; D gene: -; clone size: -; V gene: TRBV12-3/TRBV12-4; CDR3 DNA: TGTGCCAGCAGTTTAGGAGGGACACCCCTCCACTTT; CDR3 protein: CASSLGGTPLHF
J gene: TRBJ2-7; D gene: TRBD1; clone size: -; V gene: TRBV19; CDR3 DNA: TGTGCCAGTAGTATATCTAGACAGGGGTCCTACGAGCAGTACTTC; CDR3 protein: CASSISRQGSYEQYF
J gene: TRBJ1-2; D gene: TRBD1; clone size: once; V gene: TRBV19; CDR3 DNA: TGTGCCAGTACTAAAGACAGGGTCAACTATGGCTACACCTTC; CDR3 protein: CASTKDRVNYGYTF
J gene: TRBJ1-1; D gene: -; clone size: -; V gene: TRBV28; CDR3 DNA: TGTGCCAGCAGTCCCGGGGGGAACACTGAAGCTTTCTTT; CDR3 protein: CASSPGGNTEAFF
J gene: TRBJ1-2; D gene: TRBD1; clone size: -; V gene: TRBV2; CDR3 DNA: TGTGCCAGCAGGGGACAGGTCTATGGCTACACCTTC; CDR3 protein: CASRGQVYGYTF
J gene: TRBJ1-6; D gene: TRBD1; clone size: few; V gene: TRBV4-1; CDR3 DNA: TGCGCCAGCAGCCAAACCCCCTACCCGGGACAGGGGAATTCACCCCTCCACTTT; CDR3 protein: CASSQTPYPGQGNSPLHF
J gene: TRBJ1-2; D gene: -; clone size: -; V gene: TRBV7-9; CDR3 DNA: TGTGCCAGCGGGACGGGAGTTTCGGACTTCTATGGCTACACCTTC; CDR3 protein: CASGTGVSDFYGYTF
J gene: TRBJ2-1; D gene: -; clone size: -; V gene: TRBV4-2; CDR3 DNA: TGTGCCAGCAGCCACCCCACGAAAGAGGGGGATGAGCAGTTCTTC; CDR3 protein: CASSHPTKEGDEQFF
J gene: TRBJ2-7; D gene: -; clone size: -; V gene: TRBV7-3; CDR3 DNA: TGTGCCAGCAGCTTGGCAGGCAGCTACGAGCAGTACTTC; CDR3 protein: CASSLAGSYEQYF
J gene: TRBJ2-1; D gene: -; clone size: -; V gene: TRBV7-9; CDR3 DNA: TGTGCCAGCAGGCTAGCGAACTCAAGAGGGAATGAGCAGTTCTTC; CDR3 protein: CASRLANSRGNEQFF
J gene: TRBJ2-7; D gene: TRBD1; clone size: once; V gene: TRBV28; CDR3 DNA: TGTGCCAGCAGTTTCGTTGGGGCCGGACAGGGCTACGAGCAGTACTTC; CDR3 protein: CASSFVGAGQGYEQYF
J gene: TRBJ2-7; D gene: TRBD2; clone size: -; V gene: TRBV7-9; CDR3 DNA: TGTGCCAGCAGCGGGAGGGCCCTCTACGAGCAGTACTTC; CDR3 protein: CASSGRALYEQYF
J gene: TRBJ1-3; D gene: -; clone size: -; V gene: TRBV29-1; CDR3 DNA: TGCAGCGTTGGGTACGGGACTGGAAACACCATATATTTT; CDR3 protein: CSVGYGTGNTIYF
J gene: TRBJ1-1; D gene: -; clone size: -; V gene: TRBV28; CDR3 DNA: TGTGCCAGCAGGGTCGGACAGACTGAAGCTTTCTTT; CDR3 protein: CASRVGQTEAFF
J gene: TRBJ2-4; D gene: TRBD1; clone size: -; V gene: TRBV5-1; CDR3 DNA: TGCGCCAGCAGCTTAGATACAGGGGGCGGAAACATTCAGTACTTC; CDR3 protein: CASSLDTGGGNIQYF
J gene: TRBJ1-5; D gene: TRBD1; clone size: -; V gene: TRBV11-2; CDR3 DNA: TGTGCCAGCAGTCCTTGGTGGACAGGGGCCCGCAATCAGCCCCAGCATTTT; CDR3 protein: CASSPWWTGARNQPQHF